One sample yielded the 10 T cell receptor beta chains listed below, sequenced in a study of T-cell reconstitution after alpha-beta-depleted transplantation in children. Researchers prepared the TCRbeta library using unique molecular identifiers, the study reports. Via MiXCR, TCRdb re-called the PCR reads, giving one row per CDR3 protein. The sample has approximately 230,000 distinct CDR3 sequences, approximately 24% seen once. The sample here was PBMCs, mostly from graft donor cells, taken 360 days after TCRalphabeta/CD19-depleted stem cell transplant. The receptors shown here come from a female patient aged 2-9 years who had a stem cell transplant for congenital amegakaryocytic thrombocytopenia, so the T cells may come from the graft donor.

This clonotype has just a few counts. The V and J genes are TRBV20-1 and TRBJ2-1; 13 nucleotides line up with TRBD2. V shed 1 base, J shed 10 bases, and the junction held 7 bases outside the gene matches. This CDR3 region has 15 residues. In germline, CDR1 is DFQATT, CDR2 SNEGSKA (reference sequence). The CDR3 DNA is TGCAGTGCTAGAGGAGGGACTAGCGGGGTACGGGAGCAGTTCTTC. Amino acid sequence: CSARGGTSGVREQFF.

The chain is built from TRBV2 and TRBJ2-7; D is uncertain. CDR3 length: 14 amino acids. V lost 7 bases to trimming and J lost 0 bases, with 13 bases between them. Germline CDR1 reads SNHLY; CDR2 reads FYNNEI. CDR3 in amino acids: CASTPFLASYEQYF. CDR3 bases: TGTGCCAGCACACCGTTCCTCGCCTCCTACGAGCAGTACTTC.

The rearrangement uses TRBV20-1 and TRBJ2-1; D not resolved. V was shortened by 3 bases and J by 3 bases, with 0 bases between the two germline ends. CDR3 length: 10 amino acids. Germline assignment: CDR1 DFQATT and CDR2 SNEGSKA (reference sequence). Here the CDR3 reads CSASYNEQFF. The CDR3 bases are TGCAGTGCTAGCTACAATGAGCAGTTCTTC.

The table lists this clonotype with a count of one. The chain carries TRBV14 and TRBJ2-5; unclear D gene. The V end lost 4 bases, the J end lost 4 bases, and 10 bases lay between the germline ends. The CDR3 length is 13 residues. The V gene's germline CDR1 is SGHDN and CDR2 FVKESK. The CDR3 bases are TGTGCCAGCAGCCCCACTTTAGGAGAGACCCAGTACTTC. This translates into CASSPTLGETQYF.

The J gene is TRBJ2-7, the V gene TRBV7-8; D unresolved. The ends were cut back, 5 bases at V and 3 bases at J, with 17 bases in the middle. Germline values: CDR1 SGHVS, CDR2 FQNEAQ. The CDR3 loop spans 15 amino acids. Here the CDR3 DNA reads TGTGCCAGCAGCCACGGACGGATAGGCAACTACGAGCAGTACTTC. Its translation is CASSHGRIGNYEQYF.

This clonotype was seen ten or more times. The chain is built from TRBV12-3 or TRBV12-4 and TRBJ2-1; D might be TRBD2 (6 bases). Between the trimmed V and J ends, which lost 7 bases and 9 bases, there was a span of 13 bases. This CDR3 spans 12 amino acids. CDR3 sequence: CASILMGGEQFF. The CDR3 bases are TGTGCCAGCATTCTCATGGGGGGTGAGCAGTTCTTC.

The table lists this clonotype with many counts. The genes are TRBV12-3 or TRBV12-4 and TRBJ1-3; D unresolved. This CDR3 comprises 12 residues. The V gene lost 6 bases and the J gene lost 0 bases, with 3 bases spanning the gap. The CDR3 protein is CASRTSGNTIYF. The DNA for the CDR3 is TGTGCCAGCAGGACCTCTGGAAACACCATATATTTT.

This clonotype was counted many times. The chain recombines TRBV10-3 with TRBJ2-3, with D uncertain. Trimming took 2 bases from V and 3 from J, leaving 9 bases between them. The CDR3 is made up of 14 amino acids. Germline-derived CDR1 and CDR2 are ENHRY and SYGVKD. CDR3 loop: CAISEVGTTDTQYF. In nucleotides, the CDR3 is TGTGCCATCAGTGAGGTGGGAACGACAGATACGCAGTATTTT.

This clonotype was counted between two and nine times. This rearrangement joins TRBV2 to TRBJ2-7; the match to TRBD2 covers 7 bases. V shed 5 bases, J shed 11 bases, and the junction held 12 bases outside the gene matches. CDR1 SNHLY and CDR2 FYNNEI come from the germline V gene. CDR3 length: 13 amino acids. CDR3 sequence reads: CASSRDYLAGKYF. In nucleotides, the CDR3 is TGTGCCAGCAGTCGGGACTACCTCGCGGGCAAGTACTTC.

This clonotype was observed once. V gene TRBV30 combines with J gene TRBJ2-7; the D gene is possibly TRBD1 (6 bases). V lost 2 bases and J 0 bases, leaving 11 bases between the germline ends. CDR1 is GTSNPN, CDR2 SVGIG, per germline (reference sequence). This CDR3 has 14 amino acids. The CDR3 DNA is TGTGCCTGGAGTAGGACAGTCTACTCCTACGAGCAGTACTTC. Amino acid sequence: CAWSRTVYSYEQYF.